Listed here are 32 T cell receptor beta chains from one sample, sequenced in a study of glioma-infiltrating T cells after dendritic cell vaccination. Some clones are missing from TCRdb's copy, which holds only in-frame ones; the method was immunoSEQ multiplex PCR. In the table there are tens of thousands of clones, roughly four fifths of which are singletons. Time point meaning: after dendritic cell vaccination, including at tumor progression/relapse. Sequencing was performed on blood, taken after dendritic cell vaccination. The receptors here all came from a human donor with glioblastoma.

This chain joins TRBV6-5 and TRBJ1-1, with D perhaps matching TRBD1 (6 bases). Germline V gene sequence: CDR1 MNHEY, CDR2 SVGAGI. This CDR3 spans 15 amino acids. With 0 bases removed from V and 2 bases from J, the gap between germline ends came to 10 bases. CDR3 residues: CASSYSNRVNTEAFF. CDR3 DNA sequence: TGTGCCAGCAGTTACTCAAACAGGGTTAACACTGAAGCTTTCTTT.

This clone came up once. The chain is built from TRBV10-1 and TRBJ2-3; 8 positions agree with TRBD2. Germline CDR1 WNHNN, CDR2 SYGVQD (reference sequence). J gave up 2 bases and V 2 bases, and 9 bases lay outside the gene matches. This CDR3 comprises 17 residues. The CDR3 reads CASSENERGRYTDTQYF. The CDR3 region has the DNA TGCGCCAGCAGTGAGAATGAGCGGGGGAGATACACAGATACGCAGTATTTT.

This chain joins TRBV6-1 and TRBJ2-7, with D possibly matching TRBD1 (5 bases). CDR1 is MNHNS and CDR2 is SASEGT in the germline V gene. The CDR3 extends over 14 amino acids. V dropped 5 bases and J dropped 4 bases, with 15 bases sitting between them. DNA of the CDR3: TGTGCCAGCAGTCCTCGTGGGGCTGTTTACGAGCAGTACGTC. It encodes CASSPRGAVYEQYV.

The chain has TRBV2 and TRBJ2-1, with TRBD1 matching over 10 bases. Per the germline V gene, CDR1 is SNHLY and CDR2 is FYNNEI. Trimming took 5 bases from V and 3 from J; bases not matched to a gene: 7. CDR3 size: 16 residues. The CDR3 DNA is TGTGCCAGCAGTTTCCCCGGGACAGGGGACTACAATGAGCAGTTCTTC. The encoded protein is CASSFPGTGDYNEQFF.

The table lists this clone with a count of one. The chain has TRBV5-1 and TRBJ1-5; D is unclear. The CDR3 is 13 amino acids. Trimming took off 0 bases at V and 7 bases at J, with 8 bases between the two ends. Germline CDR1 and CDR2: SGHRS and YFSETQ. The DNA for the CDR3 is TGCGCCAGCAGCTTGGCTTCGGAGCAGCCCCAGCATTTT. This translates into CASSLASEQPQHF.

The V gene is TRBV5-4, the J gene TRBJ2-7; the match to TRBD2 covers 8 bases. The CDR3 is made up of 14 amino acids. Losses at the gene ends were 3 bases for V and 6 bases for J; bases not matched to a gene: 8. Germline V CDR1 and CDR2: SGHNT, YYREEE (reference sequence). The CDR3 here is CASSSGGAPFEQYF. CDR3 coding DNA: TGTGCCAGCAGCTCCGGGGGGGCTCCCTTCGAGCAGTACTTC.

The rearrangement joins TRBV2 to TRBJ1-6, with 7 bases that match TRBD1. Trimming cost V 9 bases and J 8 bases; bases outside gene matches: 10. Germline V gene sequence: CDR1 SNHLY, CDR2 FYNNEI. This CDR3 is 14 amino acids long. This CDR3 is CASNRGGTDSPLHF. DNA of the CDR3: TGTGCCAGTAACAGGGGTGGCACCGATTCACCCCTCCACTTT.

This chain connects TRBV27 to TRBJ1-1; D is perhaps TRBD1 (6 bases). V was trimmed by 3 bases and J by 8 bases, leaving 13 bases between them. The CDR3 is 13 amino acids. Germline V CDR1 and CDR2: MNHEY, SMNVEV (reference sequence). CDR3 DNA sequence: TGTGCCAGCAGTTTGAGAAGGGGGTGGGAAGCTTTCTTT. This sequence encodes CASSLRRGWEAFF.

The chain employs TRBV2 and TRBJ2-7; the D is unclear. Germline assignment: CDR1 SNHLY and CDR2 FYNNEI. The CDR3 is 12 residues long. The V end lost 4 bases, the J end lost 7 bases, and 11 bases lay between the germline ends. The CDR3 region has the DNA TGTGCCAGCAGTGGTAGGAGATTTGAGCAGTACGTC. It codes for CASSGRRFEQYV.

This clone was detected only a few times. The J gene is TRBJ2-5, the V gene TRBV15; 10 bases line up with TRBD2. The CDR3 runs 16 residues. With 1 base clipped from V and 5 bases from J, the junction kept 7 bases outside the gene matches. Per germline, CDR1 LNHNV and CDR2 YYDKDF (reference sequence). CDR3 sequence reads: CATSRGERGGGETQYF. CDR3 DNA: TGTGCCACCAGCAGAGGGGAGCGGGGGGGAGGGGAGACCCAGTACTTC.

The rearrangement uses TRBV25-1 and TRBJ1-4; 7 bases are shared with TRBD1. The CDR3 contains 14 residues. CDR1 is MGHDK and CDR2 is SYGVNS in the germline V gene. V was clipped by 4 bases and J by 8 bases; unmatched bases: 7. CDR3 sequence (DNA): TGTGCCAGCAGTGCCAGGGGGATTAGGGAAAAACTGTTTTTT. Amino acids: CASSARGIREKLFF.

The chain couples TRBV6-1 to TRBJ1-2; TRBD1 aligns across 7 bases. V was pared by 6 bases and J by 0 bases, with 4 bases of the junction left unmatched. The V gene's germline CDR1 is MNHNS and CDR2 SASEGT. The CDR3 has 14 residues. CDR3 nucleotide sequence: TGTGCCAGCAGCCGGACAGGAACTAACTATGGCTACACCTTC. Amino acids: CASSRTGTNYGYTF.

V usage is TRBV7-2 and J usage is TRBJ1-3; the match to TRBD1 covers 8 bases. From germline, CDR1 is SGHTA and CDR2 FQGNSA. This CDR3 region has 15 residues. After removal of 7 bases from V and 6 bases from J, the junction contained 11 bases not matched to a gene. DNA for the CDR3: TGTGCCAGCACCAGACATGGACAGGGAGAAAACACCATATATTTT. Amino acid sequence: CASTRHGQGENTIYF.

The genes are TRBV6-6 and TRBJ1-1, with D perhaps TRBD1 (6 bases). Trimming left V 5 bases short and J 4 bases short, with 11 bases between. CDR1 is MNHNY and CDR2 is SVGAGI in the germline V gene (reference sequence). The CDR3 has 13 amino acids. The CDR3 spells CASSLTGFTEAFF. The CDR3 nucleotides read TGTGCCAGCAGTCTTACAGGGTTCACTGAAGCTTTCTTT.

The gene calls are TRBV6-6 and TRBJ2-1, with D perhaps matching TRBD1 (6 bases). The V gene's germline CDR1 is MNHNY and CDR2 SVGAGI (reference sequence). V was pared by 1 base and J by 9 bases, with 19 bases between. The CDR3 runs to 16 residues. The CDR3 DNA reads TGTGCCAGCAGTTACTTAGGACAGATGTGGAACGTTGAGCAGTTCTTC. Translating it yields CASSYLGQMWNVEQFF.

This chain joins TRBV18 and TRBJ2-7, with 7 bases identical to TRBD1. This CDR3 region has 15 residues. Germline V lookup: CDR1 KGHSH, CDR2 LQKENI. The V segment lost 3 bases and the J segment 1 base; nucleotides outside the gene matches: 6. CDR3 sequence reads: CASSPPSDRSYEQYF. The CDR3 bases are TGTGCCAGCTCACCGCCATCGGACAGGTCCTACGAGCAGTACTTC.

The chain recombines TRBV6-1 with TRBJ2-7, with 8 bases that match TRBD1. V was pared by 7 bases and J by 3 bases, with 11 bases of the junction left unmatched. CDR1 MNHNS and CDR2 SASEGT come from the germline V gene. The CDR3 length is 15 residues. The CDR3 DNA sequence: TGTGCCAGCAACTTAGACAGGGGTAATCGCTACGAGCAGTACTTC. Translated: CASNLDRGNRYEQYF.

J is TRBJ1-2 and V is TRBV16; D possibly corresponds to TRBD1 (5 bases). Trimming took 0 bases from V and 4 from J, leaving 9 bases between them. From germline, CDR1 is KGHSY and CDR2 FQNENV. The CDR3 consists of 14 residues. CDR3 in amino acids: CASSQSQGLYGYTF. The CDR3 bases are TGTGCCAGCAGCCAATCGCAGGGACTCTATGGCTACACCTTC.

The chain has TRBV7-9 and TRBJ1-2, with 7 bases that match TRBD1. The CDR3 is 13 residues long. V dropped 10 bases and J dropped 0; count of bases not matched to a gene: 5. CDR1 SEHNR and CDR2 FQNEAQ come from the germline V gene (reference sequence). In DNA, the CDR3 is TGTGCCACCACGGACAGGACTAACTATGGCTACACCTTC. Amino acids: CATTDRTNYGYTF.

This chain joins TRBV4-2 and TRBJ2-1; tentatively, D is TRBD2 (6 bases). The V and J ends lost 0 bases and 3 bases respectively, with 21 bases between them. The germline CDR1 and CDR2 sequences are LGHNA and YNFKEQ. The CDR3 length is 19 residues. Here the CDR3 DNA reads TGTGCCAGCAGCCAAGACCTCCCACTAGCAGCCCACAACTACAATGAGCAGTTCTTC. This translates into CASSQDLPLAAHNYNEQFF.

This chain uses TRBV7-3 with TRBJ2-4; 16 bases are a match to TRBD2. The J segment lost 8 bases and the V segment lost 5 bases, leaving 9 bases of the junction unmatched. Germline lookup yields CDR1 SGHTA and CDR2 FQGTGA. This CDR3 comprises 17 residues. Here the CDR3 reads CASSAPGLAGGRDIQYF. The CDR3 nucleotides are TGTGCCAGCAGCGCCCCGGGACTAGCGGGAGGGCGGGACATTCAGTACTTC.

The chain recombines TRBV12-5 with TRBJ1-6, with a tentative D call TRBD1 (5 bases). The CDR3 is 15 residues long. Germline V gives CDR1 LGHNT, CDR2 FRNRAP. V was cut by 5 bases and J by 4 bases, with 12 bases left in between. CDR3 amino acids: CASGPSTDYNSPLHF. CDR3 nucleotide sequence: TGTGCTAGTGGTCCTTCGACAGATTATAATTCACCCCTCCACTTT.

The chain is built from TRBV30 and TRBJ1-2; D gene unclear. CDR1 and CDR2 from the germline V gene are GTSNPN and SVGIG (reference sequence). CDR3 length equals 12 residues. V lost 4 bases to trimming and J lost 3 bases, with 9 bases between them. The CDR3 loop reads CAWTTEDYGYTF. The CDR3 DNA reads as TGTGCCTGGACCACGGAGGACTATGGCTACACCTTC.

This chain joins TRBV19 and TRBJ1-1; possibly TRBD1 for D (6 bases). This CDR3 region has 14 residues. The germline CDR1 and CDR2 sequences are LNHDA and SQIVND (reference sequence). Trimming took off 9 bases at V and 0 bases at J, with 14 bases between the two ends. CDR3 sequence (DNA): TGTGCCAGCCGAAACAGGGCCATGAACACTGAAGCTTTCTTT. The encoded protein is CASRNRAMNTEAFF.

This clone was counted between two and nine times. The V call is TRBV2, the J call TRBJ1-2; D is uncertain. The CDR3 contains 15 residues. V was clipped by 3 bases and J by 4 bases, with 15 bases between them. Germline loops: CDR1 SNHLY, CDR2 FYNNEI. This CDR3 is CASSETPATGYGYTF. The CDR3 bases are TGTGCCAGCAGTGAGACTCCCGCCACGGGCTATGGCTACACCTTC.

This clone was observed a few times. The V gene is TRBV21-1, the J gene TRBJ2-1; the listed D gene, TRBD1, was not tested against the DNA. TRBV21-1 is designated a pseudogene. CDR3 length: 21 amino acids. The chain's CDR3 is CASSKVVGSSGATSSYNEQFF. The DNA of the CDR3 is TGTGCCAGCAGCAAAGTGGTGGGGTCTTCTGGGGCTACCAGCTCCTACAATGAGCAGTTCTTC.

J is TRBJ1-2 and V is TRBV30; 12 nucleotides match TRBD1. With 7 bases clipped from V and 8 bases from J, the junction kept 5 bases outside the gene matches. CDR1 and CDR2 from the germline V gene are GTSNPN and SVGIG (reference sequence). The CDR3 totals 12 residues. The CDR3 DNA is TGTGCCTCGGGACAGGGGGCCGTCGGCTACACCTTC. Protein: CASGQGAVGYTF.

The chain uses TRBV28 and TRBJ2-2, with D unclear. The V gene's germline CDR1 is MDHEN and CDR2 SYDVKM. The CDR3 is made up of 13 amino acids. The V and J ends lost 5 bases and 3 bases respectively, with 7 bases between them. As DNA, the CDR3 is TGTGCCAGCAGTCTGAGTTACACCGGGGAGCTGTTTTTT. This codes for CASSLSYTGELFF.

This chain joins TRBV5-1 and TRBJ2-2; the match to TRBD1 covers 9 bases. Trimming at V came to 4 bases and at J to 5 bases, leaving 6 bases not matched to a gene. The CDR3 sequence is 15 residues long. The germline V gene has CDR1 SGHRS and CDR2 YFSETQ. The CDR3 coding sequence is TGCGCCAGCAGCGACGACAGGGGGGGGACCGGGGAGCTGTTTTTT. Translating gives CASSDDRGGTGELFF.

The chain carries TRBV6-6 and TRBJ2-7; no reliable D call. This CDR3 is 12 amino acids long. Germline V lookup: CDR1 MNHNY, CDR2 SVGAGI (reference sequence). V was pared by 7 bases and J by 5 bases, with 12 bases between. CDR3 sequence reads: CASTQQAHEQYF. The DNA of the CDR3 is TGTGCCAGCACACAGCAGGCCCACGAGCAGTACTTC.

CDR3 sequence: CASSPLLAGNTGELFF. The CDR3 DNA reads TGTGCCAGCTCACCACTTCTAGCGGGAAACACCGGGGAGCTGTTTTTT. J is TRBJ2-2 and V is TRBV18; 9 bases match TRBD2. The V gene's germline CDR1 is KGHSH and CDR2 LQKENI. This CDR3 has 16 residues. J gave up 2 bases and V 1 base, and 2 bases lay outside the gene matches.

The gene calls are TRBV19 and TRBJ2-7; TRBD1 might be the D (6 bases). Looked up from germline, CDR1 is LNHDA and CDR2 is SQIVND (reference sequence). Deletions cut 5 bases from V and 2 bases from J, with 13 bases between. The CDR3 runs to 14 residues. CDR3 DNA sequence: TGTGCCAGTAGTTTATTGGGACATACCTACGAGCAGTACTTC. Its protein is CASSLLGHTYEQYF. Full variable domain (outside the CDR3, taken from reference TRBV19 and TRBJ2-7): DGGITQSPKYLFRKEGQNVTLSCEQNLNHDAMYWYRQDPGQGLRLIYYSQIVNDFQKGDIAEGYSVSREKKESFPLTVTSAQKNPTAFYLCASSLLGHTYEQYFGPGTRLTVT.